Each of the 8 T cell receptor beta chains below was sequenced from the same sample in a study of T cell changes during pregnancy in multiple sclerosis. TCRdb's copy holds only in-frame clones and misses some; the assay was immunoSEQ multiplex PCR. The sample includes roughly 1,100 clones, 80% of them seen just once. Source material: CD4+ T cells from PBMCs (not recorded whether the cells were cultured). These receptors originate from a female patient with multiple sclerosis, enrolled in a pregnancy study. Some clones in this sample may be carry-over from other donors' samples.

This clone came up once. The V and J genes are TRBV4-2 and TRBJ2-1, with 8 positions matching TRBD1. J was trimmed by 6 bases and V by 3 bases; bases with no gene match: 7. The CDR3 has 15 residues. The germline V gene encodes CDR1 LGHNA and CDR2 YNFKEQ. The CDR3 region has the DNA TGTGCCAGCAGCCATCAACGGACAGGGAGCAATGAGCAGTTCTTC. Encoded protein: CASSHQRTGSNEQFF.

V is TRBV27 and J is TRBJ1-1; D unresolved. Germline-derived CDR1 and CDR2 are MNHEY and SMNVEV (reference sequence). The CDR3 length is 11 residues. The V end was cut by 7 bases, the J end by 3 bases, with 6 bases between. CDR3 sequence: CASTGYTEAFF. The DNA for the CDR3 is TGTGCCAGCACCGGCTACACTGAAGCTTTCTTT.

The gene calls are TRBV5-1 and TRBJ2-5, with D hard to call. The germline gives CDR1 SGHRS, CDR2 YFSETQ. V lost 0 bases and J lost 4, with 10 bases in between. The CDR3 consists of 14 residues. In nucleotides, the CDR3 is TGCGCCAGCAGCTTGGTGCCGGTGGCAGAGACCCAGTACTTC. Its translation: CASSLVPVAETQYF.

The gene calls are TRBV10-3 and TRBJ2-3, with TRBD1 as a possible D gene (6 bases). CDR3 length: 16 residues. Germline-derived CDR1 and CDR2 are ENHRY and SYGVKD. V was clipped by 0 bases and J by 3 bases, with 13 bases between them. This CDR3 reads CAISESETGTTDTQYF. CDR3 nucleotide sequence: TGTGCCATCAGTGAGTCGGAGACAGGTACGACAGATACGCAGTATTTT.

Relative to its sample, this clone is medium-sized. The chain is built from TRBV6-5 and TRBJ1-4; D might be TRBD1 (5 bases). V dropped 2 bases and J dropped 0 bases, with 10 bases sitting between them. The germline V gene has CDR1 MNHEY and CDR2 SVGAGI. CDR3 length equals 16 residues. CDR3 in amino acids: CASSYAGGATNEKLFF. CDR3 in DNA: TGTGCCAGCAGTTACGCCGGGGGTGCAACTAATGAAAAACTGTTTTTT.

The V and J genes are TRBV4-1 and TRBJ2-3, with a weak D call TRBD1 (7 bases). CDR1 MGHRA and CDR2 YSYEKL come from the germline V gene. With 4 bases removed from V and 6 bases from J, the gap between germline ends came to 17 bases. The length of the CDR3 is 15 residues. The CDR3 sequence is CASSPYRQGGDTQYF. CDR3 nucleotides: TGCGCCAGCAGCCCTTACCGACAGGGAGGCGATACGCAGTATTTT.

This clone came up a few times. V and J are TRBV6-5 and TRBJ2-5, with 12 positions matching TRBD2. The CDR3 totals 16 residues. The V segment lost 0 bases and the J segment 2 bases; nucleotides outside the gene matches: 1. Germline V CDR1 and CDR2: MNHEY, SVGAGI. The CDR3 reads CASSYSGTSGQETQYF. The CDR3 DNA reads TGTGCCAGCAGTTACTCCGGGACTAGCGGGCAAGAGACCCAGTACTTC.

The rearrangement uses TRBV6-1 and TRBJ2-1; 7 nucleotides match TRBD2. The CDR3 spans 15 residues. CDR1 is MNHNS, CDR2 SASEGT, per germline. V lost 6 bases and J lost 2; bases outside the gene matches: 7. The CDR3 bases are TGTGCCAGCAGCCCCTCGGGGGGAACCTACAATGAGCAGTTCTTC. This sequence encodes CASSPSGGTYNEQFF.